The text below deals with one T cell receptor beta chain. Antigen: not known. This entry comes from a study of memory CD4+ T cells and cytomegalovirus serostatus. Study-wide context: This sample comes from healthy Belgian adults, about nine CMV seropositive, approximately 23 seronegative. Study-level results: About two fifths of the roughly 150 known CMV-associated TCRbeta sequences appeared in CD4+ memory.

Assay: immunoSEQ multiplex PCR; the TCRdb copy retains only in-frame clones and omits some. The sample includes around 54,000 clones, around 79% of them seen just once. The sort gate was single viable CD3+CD4+CD8-CD45RO+ cells for memory CD4+ T cells. Germline assignment: CDR1 MNHNS and CDR2 SASEGT. The CDR3 is 14 amino acids. V gave up 9 bases and J gave up 5 bases; unmatched junction bases: 9. V and J are TRBV6-1 and TRBJ2-5; 10 bases are a match to TRBD1. The receptor's source is an adult in good health and CMV-seropositive. Sequenced: memory CD4+ T cells from blood. The CDR3 DNA is TGTGCCAGTAACCGGGACAGGGGTTCTGAGACCCAGTACTTC. This codes for CASNRDRGSETQYF.